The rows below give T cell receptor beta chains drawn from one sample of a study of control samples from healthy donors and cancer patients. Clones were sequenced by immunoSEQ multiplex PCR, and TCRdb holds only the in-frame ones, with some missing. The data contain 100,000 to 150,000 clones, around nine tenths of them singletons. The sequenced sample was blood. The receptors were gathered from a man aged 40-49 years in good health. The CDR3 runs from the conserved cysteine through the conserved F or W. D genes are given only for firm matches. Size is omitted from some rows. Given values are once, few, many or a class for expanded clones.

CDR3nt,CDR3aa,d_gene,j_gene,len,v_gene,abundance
TGCAGCGTTGAAGGTAGGGACAGGGTTACTGAAGCTTTCTTT,CSVEGRDRVTEAFF,TRBD1,TRBJ1-1,14,TRBV29-1,.
TGTGCCAGCAGTAAACAGAGTACAGATACGCAGTATTTT,CASSKQSTDTQYF,.,TRBJ2-3,13,TRBV3-1/TRBV3-2,.
TGTGCCAGCAGCTTAAGCGGACAGGGATACTACGAGCAGTACTTC,CASSLSGQGYYEQYF,TRBD1,TRBJ2-7,15,TRBV7-2,few
TGCGCCAGCAGCCTAGTTGTGGGGGGTCGAGAAGAGACCCAGTACTTC,CASSLVVGGREETQYF,.,TRBJ2-5,16,TRBV4-1,.
TGCAGCGTTGAAGATCTAGGGAGGGATGGCTACACCTTC,CSVEDLGRDGYTF,.,TRBJ1-2,13,TRBV29-1,.
TGTGCCAGCAGCTCTACTGCAGGGGCTTATCCCTACGAGCAGTACTTC,CASSSTAGAYPYEQYF,.,TRBJ2-7,16,TRBV7-9,.
TGTGCCAGCAGACAACAGGGGACGAACACTGAAGCTTTCTTT,CASRQQGTNTEAFF,TRBD1,TRBJ1-1,14,TRBV6-5,.
TGTGCCACCAGCAGAGGACAGGGGAATTCTGAAAAACTGTTTTTT,CATSRGQGNSEKLFF,TRBD1,TRBJ1-4,15,TRBV15,.
TGTGCCAGCAGTGGGCGAATCCTAGACTTAGCGGGCAATGAGCAGTTCTTC,CASSGRILDLAGNEQFF,TRBD2,TRBJ2-1,17,TRBV6-1,.
TGTGCCAGCAGCATAAGGGACAGTCCCTACGAGCAGTACTTC,CASSIRDSPYEQYF,TRBD1,TRBJ2-7,14,TRBV7-8,.
TGCAGCGTTGAGGTGGGAGGGGCAGAGACCCAGTACTTC,CSVEVGGAETQYF,TRBD2,TRBJ2-5,13,TRBV29-1,few
TGTGCCAGCAGCCAATTGCCCTCGGGCAATCAGCCCCAGCATTTT,CASSQLPSGNQPQHF,.,TRBJ1-5,15,TRBV16,.
TGTGCCAGCAACCTTGGCGGGGGGGCCAAAGATACGCAGTATTTT,CASNLGGGAKDTQYF,TRBD2,TRBJ2-3,15,TRBV7-9,.
TGTGCCAGCAGAGGCGGATTTGTAACTGGAAACACCATATATTTT,CASRGGFVTGNTIYF,.,TRBJ1-3,15,TRBV9,.
TGCAGCGTCGGATTCGGACTAGCGGGGGACAATGAGCAGTTCTTC,CSVGFGLAGDNEQFF,TRBD2,TRBJ2-1,15,TRBV29-1,.
TGTGCCAGCAGTTACAGGGGGGACAGGGGTGTTTGGGATTTT,CASSYRGDRGVWDF,TRBD1,TRBJ1-3,14,TRBV6-5,many
TGTGCCAGCAGCCCGGGACGGCCCTATGGCTACACCTTC,CASSPGRPYGYTF,.,TRBJ1-2,13,TRBV14,.
TGTGCCACCAGCAACTTCACAGGGTACAGATACAATGAGCAGTTCTTC,CATSNFTGYRYNEQFF,.,TRBJ2-1,16,TRBV15,.
TGTGCCAGCAGCCAACGGGGGGGGGAGACCCAGTACTTC,CASSQRGGETQYF,TRBD2,TRBJ2-5,13,TRBV3-1/TRBV3-2,.
TGTGCCAGCAGCCCTATTATGGATACGCAGTATTTT,CASSPIMDTQYF,.,TRBJ2-3,12,TRBV9,.
TGTGCCAGCAGCTCCACCGGGACCCGGGCCGGGGAGCTGTTTTTT,CASSSTGTRAGELFF,.,TRBJ2-2,15,TRBV7-2,.
TGTGCCAGCAGTGAAGCGTGGGGCCGCTCTGGAAACACCATATATTTT,CASSEAWGRSGNTIYF,.,TRBJ1-3,16,TRBV6-1,.
TGTGCCAGCAGCCCATCCGGGACAGGGATACCCTACGAGCAGTACTTC,CASSPSGTGIPYEQYF,TRBD1,TRBJ2-7,16,TRBV5-4,.
TGTGCCAGCAGCTTACAGGGCGCCAGCACTGAAGCTTTCTTT,CASSLQGASTEAFF,.,TRBJ1-1,14,TRBV7-9,.
TGTGCCAGCAGCGTAGAAGGCCAGGCAAGCACAGATACGCAGTATTTT,CASSVEGQASTDTQYF,.,TRBJ2-3,16,TRBV11-2,once
TGTGCCAGCTCACCCGCCTACGAACGGGACTACGAGCAGTACTTC,CASSPAYERDYEQYF,.,TRBJ2-7,15,TRBV18,.
TGTGCCACCAGTACGCACGGATCTAACTATGGCTACACCTTC,CATSTHGSNYGYTF,.,TRBJ1-2,14,TRBV24-1,once
TGCGCCAGCAGCCCGGGGACAGGGATAAACACTGAAGCTTTCTTT,CASSPGTGINTEAFF,TRBD1,TRBJ1-1,15,TRBV5-1,.
TGTGCCACCAGCAGAGATCAAGCCAGTGAAAAACTGTTTTTT,CATSRDQASEKLFF,.,TRBJ1-4,14,TRBV15,.